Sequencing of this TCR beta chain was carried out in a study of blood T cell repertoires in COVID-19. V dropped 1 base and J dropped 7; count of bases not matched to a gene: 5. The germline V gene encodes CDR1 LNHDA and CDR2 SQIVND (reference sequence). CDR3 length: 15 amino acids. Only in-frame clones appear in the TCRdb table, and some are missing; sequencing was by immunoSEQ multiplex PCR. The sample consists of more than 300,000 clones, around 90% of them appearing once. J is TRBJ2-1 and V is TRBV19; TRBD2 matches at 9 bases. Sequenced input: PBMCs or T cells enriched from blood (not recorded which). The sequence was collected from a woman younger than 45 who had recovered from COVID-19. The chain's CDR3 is CASSIAAGGLNEQFF. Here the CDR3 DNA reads TGTGCCAGTAGTATAGCAGCGGGGGGACTGAATGAGCAGTTCTTC.